This T cell receptor (beta chain) was documented in a study of T-cell reconstitution after alpha-beta-depleted transplantation in children. The TCRbeta library was prepared with unique molecular identifiers. MiXCR, applied by TCRdb to the PCR reads, yields one record per CDR3 protein. The table lists approximately 240,000 distinct CDR3 sequences, approximately 9.7% of them singletons. CDR3 length equals 13 residues. Germline loops: CDR1 SGHAT, CDR2 FQNNGV. V lost 1 base to trimming and J lost 2 bases, with 3 bases between them. This clonotype came up many times. This material consisted of PBMCs from the stem cell graft donor, taken from the stem cell graft. This sequence was found in a human donor who donated a stem cell graft to a child with SCID. The chain uses TRBV11-2 and TRBJ2-1; no clear D. Here the CDR3 reads CASSLAPYNEQFF. CDR3 coding DNA: TGTGCCAGCAGCTTAGCCCCCTACAATGAGCAGTTCTTC.